The 15 T cell receptor beta chains listed next were all sequenced from one sample in a study of blood T cell repertoires in COVID-19. Sequencing was performed with immunoSEQ multiplex PCR; in TCRdb, only in-frame clones are kept and a portion is missing. The sample gives 270,000 or so clones, 75% to 90% of which show up once; roughly 5% is in the top ten. Sequenced sample: peripheral blood. These receptors were obtained from a man aged 35-49 years with acute or convalescent COVID-19.

This clone is a singleton in its sample. The chain links TRBV11-3 to TRBJ2-2; 8 nucleotides align to TRBD1. The CDR3 totals 14 residues. Trimming cost V 5 bases and J 6 bases; bases outside gene matches: 5. Germline loops: CDR1 SGHNT, CDR2 YENEEA. This CDR3 is CASSPTGEAGELFF. The CDR3, as DNA: TGTGCCAGCAGCCCGACAGGGGAAGCCGGGGAGCTGTTTTTT. Drawing the rest from reference TRBV11-3 and TRBJ2-2, the complete variable domain is EAGVVQSPRYKIIEKKQPVAFWCNPISGHNTLYWYLQNLGQGPELLIRYENEEAVDDSQLPKDRFSAERLKGVDSTLKIQPAELGDSAVYLCASSPTGEAGELFFGEGSRLTVL.

The chain carries TRBV4-2 and TRBJ2-5; TRBD2 agrees at 7 bases. V was pared by 1 base and J by 1 base, with 9 bases of the junction left unmatched. CDR1 and CDR2 (germline): LGHNA, YNFKEQ. The CDR3 extends over 17 amino acids. Written as DNA, the CDR3 is TGTGCCAGCAGCCAAGGACAGTCGGGGGGTCTCCAAGAGACCCAGTACTTC. This codes for CASSQGQSGGLQETQYF.

CDR3 amino acids: CASSGSSYNEQFF. For the CDR3, the DNA is TGCGCCAGCAGCGGGAGCTCCTACAATGAGCAGTTCTTC. The V and J genes are TRBV5-1 and TRBJ2-1; tentative D call: TRBD2 (5 bases). Per germline, CDR1 SGHRS and CDR2 YFSETQ. The CDR3 consists of 13 residues. V dropped 4 bases and J dropped 0 bases, with 5 bases sitting between them.

In its sample, this clone was seen once. V gene TRBV21-1 combines with J gene TRBJ1-1. TRBV21-1 is recorded as a pseudogene. This CDR3 spans 15 amino acids. This chain's CDR3 is CASSFSRGWDTEAFF. The CDR3 DNA reads as TGTGCCAGCAGTTTTAGTCGGGGGTGGGACACTGAAGCTTTCTTT.

This clone occurred once. J is TRBJ2-7 and V is TRBV6-5, with 13 nucleotides matching TRBD2. This CDR3 spans 16 amino acids. V lost 2 bases and J lost 1; bases outside the gene matches: 2. Germline CDR1 and CDR2: MNHEY and SVGAGI. This chain's CDR3 is CASSYRLAGGSYEQYF. CDR3 coding DNA: TGTGCCAGCAGTTACCGACTAGCGGGGGGATCCTACGAGCAGTACTTC.

The V gene is TRBV12-5, the J gene TRBJ1-5, with D unresolved. The V gene lost 6 bases and the J gene lost 11 bases, with 14 bases spanning the gap. Looked up from germline, CDR1 is LGHNT and CDR2 is FRNRAP. The CDR3 length is 12 residues. As DNA, the CDR3 is TGTGCTAGTGGCCCACCTTTGGGAGCCCAGCATTTT. Protein product: CASGPPLGAQHF.

The V and J genes are TRBV5-6 and TRBJ1-2; D perhaps matches TRBD1 (5 bases). The CDR3 has 14 residues. Trimming shortened V by 1 base and J by 8 bases, and 15 bases separated the two germline ends. Germline assignment: CDR1 SGHDT and CDR2 YYEEEE. The CDR3 reads CASSLTLYSGGYTF. The CDR3 bases are TGTGCCAGCAGCTTGACCTTATACTCAGGGGGCTACACCTTC.

The V and J genes are TRBV5-4 and TRBJ1-2; 10 bases are a match to TRBD1. Unmatched junction bases numbered 11, after V lost 4 bases and J lost 5 bases. The CDR3 covers 16 residues. Germline CDR1 reads SGHNT; CDR2 reads YYREEE (reference sequence). For the CDR3, the DNA is TGTGCCAGCAGCGGAGAGACAGGGGGCGTAGGGTATGGCTACACCTTC. This gives the protein CASSGETGGVGYGYTF. Filled out from reference TRBV5-4 and TRBJ1-2, the complete variable domain reads ETGVTQSPTHLIKTRGQQVTLRCSSQSGHNTVSWYQQALGQGPQFIFQYYREEENGRGNFPPRFSGLQFPNYSSELNVNALELDDSALYLCASSGETGGVGYGYTFGSGTRLTVV.

The chain has TRBV5-6 and TRBJ2-2; D is uncertain. The V gene's germline CDR1 is SGHDT and CDR2 YYEEEE. The CDR3 loop spans 15 amino acids. Trimming shortened V by 3 bases and J by 9 bases, and 18 bases separated the two germline ends. CDR3 in amino acids: CASSSPSLGRRELFF. CDR3 DNA sequence: TGTGCCAGCAGCTCCCCCTCCCTAGGAAGACGGGAGCTGTTTTTT.

V gene TRBV6-5 combines with J gene TRBJ1-1, with 7 bases aligning to TRBD1. After removal of 5 bases from V and 2 bases from J, the junction contained 8 bases not matched to a gene. CDR1 and CDR2 (germline): MNHEY, SVGAGI. The CDR3 has 15 amino acids. The CDR3 nucleotides are TGTGCCAGCAGTCCCCGGACAGGCTTTAACACTGAAGCTTTCTTT. Translating it yields CASSPRTGFNTEAFF.

V is TRBV29-1 and J is TRBJ1-1; TRBD1 aligns across 8 bases. Germline loops: CDR1 SQVTM, CDR2 ANQGSEA. This CDR3 contains 12 residues. V lost 5 bases, J lost 4 bases, and 3 bases stayed unmatched. The CDR3 reads CSVWTGSTEAFF. The CDR3 region has the DNA TGCAGCGTTTGGACAGGGAGCACTGAAGCTTTCTTT.

The chain couples TRBV27 to TRBJ1-4; 7 bases agree with TRBD1. Germline V CDR1 and CDR2: MNHEY, SMNVEV (reference sequence). After removal of 5 bases from V and 3 bases from J, the junction contained 9 bases not matched to a gene. This CDR3 has 16 amino acids. The CDR3: CASSARQGLANEKLFF. The CDR3 nucleotides read TGTGCCAGCAGTGCAAGACAGGGCTTGGCTAATGAAAAACTGTTTTTT.

The CDR3 nucleotides read TGCAGCGCCCCGGGACAGACGGATTACGAGCAGTACTTC. Protein sequence: CSAPGQTDYEQYF. The chain couples TRBV29-1 to TRBJ2-7, with TRBD1 matching over 7 bases. CDR3 length: 13 residues. Germline CDR1 SQVTM, CDR2 ANQGSEA. Trimming cost V 7 bases and J 4 bases; bases outside gene matches: 10.

The genes are TRBV30 and TRBJ1-1, with 7 bases matching TRBD1. The germline CDR1 and CDR2 sequences are GTSNPN and SVGIG (reference sequence). The length of the CDR3 is 13 residues. V dropped 5 bases and J dropped 1; count of bases not matched to a gene: 4. CDR3 sequence reads: CAWVGQPNTEAFF. Here the CDR3 DNA reads TGTGCCTGGGTGGGACAGCCGAACACTGAAGCTTTCTTT.

CDR3 nucleotides: TGTGCCAGCAGGGTTGACAGGGGAGGTGGAAACACCATATATTTT. Its protein product is CASRVDRGGGNTIYF. The chain recombines TRBV21-1 with TRBJ1-3; the DNA was not compared with TRBD1, the D call given in the table. TRBV21-1 counts as a pseudogene. CDR3 size: 15 residues.